This TCR beta chain was profiled in a study of T-cell reconstitution after alpha-beta-depleted transplantation in children. The CDR3 covers 14 residues. V trimming: 2 bases; J trimming: 7 bases; junction bases outside the gene matches: 4. This clonotype was detected ten times or more. As it was prepared, the TCRbeta library received unique molecular identifiers. TCRdb ran MiXCR on the PCR reads and lists one entry per CDR3 protein. The sample lists about 200,000 distinct CDR3 sequences; approximately 14% were seen once. Sequenced material: PBMCs from the stem cell graft donor, taken from the stem cell graft. The gene calls are TRBV12-3 or TRBV12-4 and TRBJ2-7, with 11 nucleotides matching TRBD2. The receptor comes from a human donor who donated a stem cell graft to a child with acute lymphoblastic leukemia. Written as DNA, the CDR3 is TGTGCCAGCAGTTTACTAGCGGGAGGATCGGAGCAGTACTTC. Its translation is CASSLLAGGSEQYF.